A selection of T cell receptor beta chains follows, all from one sample in a study of blood T cell repertoires in COVID-19. Some clones are missing from TCRdb's copy, which holds only in-frame ones; the method was immunoSEQ multiplex PCR. The sample has 360,000 or so clones, around four fifths seen once. Specimen: PBMCs or T cells enriched from blood (not recorded which). The receptors were gathered from a woman aged 50 to 60 who had recovered from COVID-19. Both conserved end residues are part of each CDR3. The D gene is left open where the match is weak. Clone size is shown for a subset of rows, as once, few, many or a class of expanded clone.

clone size: NA
J gene: TRBJ2-1
D gene: TRBD2
V gene: TRBV3-1/TRBV3-2
CDR3 length: 15
CDR3 protein: CASSQVAGGPHEQFF
CDR3 DNA: TGTGCCAGCAGCCAAGTTGCGGGAGGGCCACATGAGCAGTTCTTC

clone size: NA
J gene: TRBJ1-1
D gene: TRBD1
V gene: TRBV30
CDR3 length: 16
CDR3 protein: CAWSGARDRKATEAFF
CDR3 DNA: TGTGCCTGGAGTGGAGCAAGGGACAGAAAGGCGACTGAAGCTTTCTTT

clone size: NA
J gene: TRBJ2-5
D gene: NA
V gene: TRBV9
CDR3 length: 16
CDR3 protein: CASSVDLMAGNVTQYF
CDR3 DNA: TGTGCCAGCAGCGTAGATCTCATGGCAGGGAATGTTACCCAGTACTTC

clone size: NA
J gene: TRBJ1-3
D gene: NA
V gene: TRBV5-4
CDR3 length: 14
CDR3 protein: CASNDGSSGNTIYF
CDR3 DNA: TGTGCCAGCAATGACGGGAGCTCTGGAAACACCATATATTTT

clone size: NA
J gene: TRBJ1-6
D gene: TRBD1
V gene: TRBV7-9
CDR3 length: 19
CDR3 protein: CASSLAPAGQGIKNSPLHF
CDR3 DNA: TGTGCCAGCAGCTTAGCGCCGGCGGGACAGGGGATAAAGAATTCACCCCTCCACTTT

clone size: few
J gene: TRBJ1-2
D gene: NA
V gene: TRBV2
CDR3 length: 12
CDR3 protein: CASVRSNYGYTF
CDR3 DNA: TGTGCCAGCGTTCGGTCTAACTATGGCTACACCTTC

clone size: once
J gene: TRBJ2-5
D gene: NA
V gene: TRBV5-1
CDR3 length: 15
CDR3 protein: CASSLGSTYQETQYF
CDR3 DNA: TGCGCCAGCAGCTTAGGTAGCACTTACCAAGAGACCCAGTACTTC

clone size: NA
J gene: TRBJ1-5
D gene: NA
V gene: TRBV29-1
CDR3 length: 13
CDR3 protein: CSVVSGVNEPQHF
CDR3 DNA: TGCAGCGTTGTTTCGGGGGTCAATGAGCCCCAGCATTTT

clone size: NA
J gene: TRBJ2-1
D gene: TRBD1
V gene: TRBV12-3/TRBV12-4
CDR3 length: 12
CDR3 protein: CASSSGGNEQFF
CDR3 DNA: TGTGCCAGCAGTTCAGGGGGCAATGAGCAGTTCTTC

clone size: NA
J gene: TRBJ2-1
D gene: TRBD2
V gene: TRBV27
CDR3 length: 15
CDR3 protein: CASSYQRGGWNEQFF
CDR3 DNA: TGTGCCAGCAGTTACCAGCGGGGGGGCTGGAATGAGCAGTTCTTC

clone size: NA
J gene: TRBJ1-4
D gene: NA
V gene: TRBV10-3
CDR3 length: 13
CDR3 protein: CAIKESTGEKLFF
CDR3 DNA: TGTGCCATCAAAGAATCGACAGGTGAAAAACTGTTTTTT

clone size: NA
J gene: TRBJ2-3
D gene: TRBD2
V gene: TRBV13
CDR3 length: 16
CDR3 protein: CASSPGLAGKTDTQYF
CDR3 DNA: TGTGCCAGCAGCCCCGGACTAGCGGGGAAAACAGATACGCAGTATTTT

clone size: NA
J gene: TRBJ1-6
D gene: NA
V gene: TRBV19
CDR3 length: 16
CDR3 protein: CASKDSKRGRNSPLHF
CDR3 DNA: TGTGCCAGTAAAGACAGCAAAAGGGGTCGGAATTCACCCCTCCACTTT

clone size: NA
J gene: TRBJ2-3
D gene: NA
V gene: TRBV6-5
CDR3 length: 14
CDR3 protein: CASSYGRVGGTQYF
CDR3 DNA: TGTGCCAGCAGTTACGGCAGGGTCGGGGGTACGCAGTATTTT

clone size: NA
J gene: TRBJ2-7
D gene: NA
V gene: TRBV19
CDR3 length: 14
CDR3 protein: CASSHRGTNYEQYF
CDR3 DNA: TGTGCCAGTAGTCATCGGGGGACCAATTACGAGCAGTACTTC

clone size: NA
J gene: TRBJ2-7
D gene: TRBD1
V gene: TRBV18
CDR3 length: 13
CDR3 protein: CASSRDRNYEQYF
CDR3 DNA: TGTGCCAGCTCACGGGACAGAAACTACGAGCAGTACTTC

clone size: NA
J gene: TRBJ1-3
D gene: NA
V gene: TRBV6-2/TRBV6-3
CDR3 length: 19
CDR3 protein: CASSYSSGRGVFSGNTIYF
CDR3 DNA: TGTGCCAGCAGTTATTCTTCGGGTCGCGGGGTATTTTCTGGAAACACCATATATTTT

clone size: NA
J gene: TRBJ2-7
D gene: TRBD1
V gene: TRBV2
CDR3 length: 14
CDR3 protein: CASMRQGASYEQYF
CDR3 DNA: TGTGCCAGCATGCGGCAGGGGGCCTCCTACGAGCAGTACTTC

clone size: NA
J gene: TRBJ2-1
D gene: TRBD1
V gene: TRBV19
CDR3 length: 13
CDR3 protein: CASRPTGPDEQFF
CDR3 DNA: TGTGCCAGTAGACCGACAGGGCCTGATGAGCAGTTCTTC

clone size: NA
J gene: TRBJ1-4
D gene: NA
V gene: TRBV11-2
CDR3 length: 13
CDR3 protein: CASSSRYQEKLFF
CDR3 DNA: TGTGCCAGCAGCTCGCGCTACCAAGAAAAACTGTTTTTT